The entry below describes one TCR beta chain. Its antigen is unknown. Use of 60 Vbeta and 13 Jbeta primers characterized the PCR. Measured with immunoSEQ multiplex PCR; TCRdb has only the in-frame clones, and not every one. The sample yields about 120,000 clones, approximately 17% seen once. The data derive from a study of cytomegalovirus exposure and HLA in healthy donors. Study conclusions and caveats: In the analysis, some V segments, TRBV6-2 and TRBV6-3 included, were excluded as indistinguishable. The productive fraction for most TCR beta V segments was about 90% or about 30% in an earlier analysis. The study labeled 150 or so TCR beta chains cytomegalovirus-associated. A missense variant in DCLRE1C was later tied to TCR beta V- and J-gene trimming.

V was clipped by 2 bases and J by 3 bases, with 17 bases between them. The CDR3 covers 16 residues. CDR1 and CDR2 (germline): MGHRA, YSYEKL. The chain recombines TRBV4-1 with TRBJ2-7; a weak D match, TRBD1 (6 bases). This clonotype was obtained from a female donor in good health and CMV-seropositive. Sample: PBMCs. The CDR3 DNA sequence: TGCGCCAGCAGCCAACCAGCAGGACAGAGAGGCTACGAGCAGTACTTC. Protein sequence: CASSQPAGQRGYEQYF.